Sequencing of this T cell receptor (beta chain) was carried out in a study of T cell responses to AZD1222 COVID-19 vaccine. Notes on the study in general: Mostly white British, mostly female donors; authors suggested clonal diversity may be underestimated. Spike-specific TCRs gained breadth and depth after people received two AZD1222 doses.

The assay was immunoSEQ multiplex PCR, and TCRdb's table has in-frame clones only and misses some. The sample has some 96,000 clones; about 88% are singletons. Samples with a second dose at about 4 or about 12 weeks were pooled together. Germline V gene lookup returns CDR1 LNHDA and CDR2 SQIVND (reference sequence). The CDR3 has 11 amino acids. V was pared by 5 bases and J by 7 bases, with 8 bases between. This clone appeared a single time. Its specificity is unknown. The sequenced sample was peripheral blood, obtained 28 days after the second AZD1222 dose. V gene TRBV19 combines with J gene TRBJ1-1, with D possibly being TRBD1 (5 bases). The receptor comes from an adult who received the AZD1222 COVID-19 vaccine. The CDR3 DNA reads as TGTGCCAGTAGTGAAGGGGTTGAAGCTTTCTTT. Its protein is CASSEGVEAFF.